This is a list of T cell receptor beta chains from one sample in a study of CD8 T cells in Susac syndrome. TCRdb ran MiXCR on the immunoSEQ multiplex PCR reads and lists one entry per CDR3 protein. This sample has hundreds of thousands of distinct CDR3 sequences; around 95% occur once, and the top ten carry approximately 0.081%. Sequencing input: CD4+ T cells from PBMCs. The receptor source for this set is a human donor with multiple sclerosis. Both conserved end residues are part of each CDR3. Each record gives: J gene, V gene, D gene, clone size, CDR3 DNA, CDR3 protein. A D gene is named only where the DNA matches it firmly. The size of a clone is reported for some rows only, either as once, few or many, or as a class for expanded clones.

j_call: TRBJ1-6
v_call: TRBV30
d_call: .
clone_size: .
cdr3_nt: TGTGCCGGGAGGCCGGTTTTTAATTCACCCCTCCACTTT
cdr3_aa: CAGRPVFNSPLHF

j_call: TRBJ2-5
v_call: TRBV12-3/TRBV12-4
d_call: .
clone_size: .
cdr3_nt: TGTGCCAGCAAGGGGCGTAAGGAGACCCAGTACTTC
cdr3_aa: CASKGRKETQYF

j_call: TRBJ2-3
v_call: TRBV27
d_call: TRBD2
clone_size: .
cdr3_nt: TGTGCCAGCAGCACCGGACTAGTCTCCCCCCTGAATACGCAGTATTTT
cdr3_aa: CASSTGLVSPLNTQYF

j_call: TRBJ2-3
v_call: TRBV20-1
d_call: .
clone_size: .
cdr3_nt: TGCAGTGCTAGAGATTGGCCAGGAGATACGCAGTATTTT
cdr3_aa: CSARDWPGDTQYF

j_call: TRBJ2-1
v_call: TRBV2
d_call: .
clone_size: .
cdr3_nt: TGTGCCAGCAGTGGACAGGCTTACAATGAGCAGTTCTTC
cdr3_aa: CASSGQAYNEQFF

j_call: TRBJ1-2
v_call: TRBV12-3/TRBV12-4
d_call: .
clone_size: .
cdr3_nt: TGTGCCAGCAGTTTAGGATACGGGGTTTATGGCTACACCTTC
cdr3_aa: CASSLGYGVYGYTF

j_call: TRBJ2-2
v_call: TRBV30
d_call: .
clone_size: .
cdr3_nt: TGTGCCTGGAGTGGCAGGGGCGCCGGCACCGGGGAGCTGTTTTTT
cdr3_aa: CAWSGRGAGTGELFF

j_call: TRBJ1-5
v_call: TRBV5-1
d_call: .
clone_size: .
cdr3_nt: TGCGCCAGCAGACAATCGACGGGCAATCAGCCCCAGCATTTT
cdr3_aa: CASRQSTGNQPQHF

j_call: TRBJ2-1
v_call: TRBV19
d_call: .
clone_size: .
cdr3_nt: TGTGCCAGTAGTATACTAGTTGGGAGGCAGTTCTTC
cdr3_aa: CASSILVGRQFF

j_call: TRBJ2-3
v_call: TRBV29-1
d_call: TRBD2
clone_size: .
cdr3_nt: TGCAGCGTTCTAGCGGAGAACACAGATACGCAGTATTTT
cdr3_aa: CSVLAENTDTQYF

j_call: TRBJ2-7
v_call: TRBV5-4
d_call: .
clone_size: .
cdr3_nt: TGTGCCAGCAGCGGAGGACGGGAATTGGTATACGAGCAGTACTTC
cdr3_aa: CASSGGRELVYEQYF

j_call: TRBJ1-2
v_call: TRBV20-1
d_call: .
clone_size: .
cdr3_nt: TGCAGTGCTAGAGGCGGGCAGGGTAGCTATGGCTACACCTTC
cdr3_aa: CSARGGQGSYGYTF

j_call: TRBJ1-6
v_call: TRBV12-3/TRBV12-4
d_call: .
clone_size: .
cdr3_nt: TGTGCCAGCAGTTCGGACTGGGGGCAGTATTCACCCCTCCACTTT
cdr3_aa: CASSSDWGQYSPLHF

j_call: TRBJ1-4
v_call: TRBV20-1
d_call: .
clone_size: .
cdr3_nt: TGCAGTGCTCGCGGGATGAAAAATGAAAAACTGTTTTTT
cdr3_aa: CSARGMKNEKLFF

j_call: TRBJ2-3
v_call: TRBV20-1
d_call: TRBD2
clone_size: .
cdr3_nt: TGCAGTGCTCTTTCGGGGACTAGCGGAGATACGCAGTATTTT
cdr3_aa: CSALSGTSGDTQYF

j_call: TRBJ2-1
v_call: TRBV20-1
d_call: TRBD2
clone_size: .
cdr3_nt: TGCAGTGCTAGAGTTAGCGGGGGGACCTCCTACAATGAGCAGTTCTTC
cdr3_aa: CSARVSGGTSYNEQFF

j_call: TRBJ1-1
v_call: TRBV9
d_call: .
clone_size: .
cdr3_nt: TGTGCCAGCAGCGTCCGGGGTACAGACACTGAAGCTTTCTTT
cdr3_aa: CASSVRGTDTEAFF

j_call: TRBJ1-2
v_call: TRBV5-1
d_call: TRBD1
clone_size: .
cdr3_nt: TGCGCCAGCAGCCCAATGACAGGGAACTACAAGCTTGGCTACACCTTC
cdr3_aa: CASSPMTGNYKLGYTF

j_call: TRBJ1-2
v_call: TRBV6-1
d_call: .
clone_size: .
cdr3_nt: TGTGCCAGCAGTGATCTGGGGGCGACCCCGAATCGCTACACCTTC
cdr3_aa: CASSDLGATPNRYTF

j_call: TRBJ2-1
v_call: TRBV29-1
d_call: TRBD1
clone_size: .
cdr3_nt: TGCAGCGTTCACACAGGGGGCAATGAGCAGTTCTTC
cdr3_aa: CSVHTGGNEQFF

j_call: TRBJ1-5
v_call: TRBV30
d_call: .
clone_size: .
cdr3_nt: TGTGCCTGGAGTGTACTCAGGGAGGGTCAGCCCCAGCATTTT
cdr3_aa: CAWSVLREGQPQHF

j_call: TRBJ2-1
v_call: TRBV29-1
d_call: .
clone_size: .
cdr3_nt: TGCAGCGTTGAACGGGGGATCTCGAGCTCCTACAATGAGCAGTTCTTC
cdr3_aa: CSVERGISSSYNEQFF

j_call: TRBJ1-1
v_call: TRBV30
d_call: .
clone_size: .
cdr3_nt: TGTGCCTGGAGCCTGGACGGAAACACTGAAGCTTTCTTT
cdr3_aa: CAWSLDGNTEAFF

j_call: TRBJ1-4
v_call: TRBV6-2/TRBV6-3
d_call: .
clone_size: .
cdr3_nt: TGTGCCAGCAGTTACTACCTCGCCCCTCCTAATGAAAAACTGTTTTTT
cdr3_aa: CASSYYLAPPNEKLFF

j_call: TRBJ1-2
v_call: TRBV29-1
d_call: .
clone_size: .
cdr3_nt: TGCAGCGTTGGTGGGGTTGGAGACTATGGCTACACCTTC
cdr3_aa: CSVGGVGDYGYTF

j_call: TRBJ1-1
v_call: TRBV27
d_call: .
clone_size: .
cdr3_nt: TGTGCCAGCAGTTTTGGAGGGGCGGTCACTGAAGCTTTCTTT
cdr3_aa: CASSFGGAVTEAFF

j_call: TRBJ1-2
v_call: TRBV6-1
d_call: .
clone_size: .
cdr3_nt: TGTGCCAGCAGTGAAGTTCTAAAGGGGGGCTATGGCTACACCTTC
cdr3_aa: CASSEVLKGGYGYTF

j_call: TRBJ2-4
v_call: TRBV20-1
d_call: .
clone_size: .
cdr3_nt: TGCAGTGCTAGCCACGGGGACATTCAGTACTTC
cdr3_aa: CSASHGDIQYF

j_call: TRBJ2-4
v_call: TRBV7-9
d_call: TRBD1
clone_size: .
cdr3_nt: TGTGCCAGCAGCTGGGACAGGGGGGTAGCCAAAAACATTCAGTACTTC
cdr3_aa: CASSWDRGVAKNIQYF

j_call: TRBJ2-5
v_call: TRBV20-1
d_call: TRBD2
clone_size: .
cdr3_nt: TGCAGTGCTCCTCTCGGTGGTAGCGGGAGGGCACAAGAGACCCAGTACTTC
cdr3_aa: CSAPLGGSGRAQETQYF

j_call: TRBJ2-7
v_call: TRBV6-5
d_call: .
clone_size: .
cdr3_nt: TGTGCCAGCAGTTACTCTTCCCCGGCTACCTACGAGCAGTACTTC
cdr3_aa: CASSYSSPATYEQYF

j_call: TRBJ1-5
v_call: TRBV20-1
d_call: .
clone_size: .
cdr3_nt: TGCAGTGCTGCGCGCCGGGTGATCAATCAGCCCCAGCATTTT
cdr3_aa: CSAARRVINQPQHF

j_call: TRBJ2-7
v_call: TRBV20-1
d_call: .
clone_size: .
cdr3_nt: TGCAGTGCTAGGGATCAATCCTACGAGCAGTACTTC
cdr3_aa: CSARDQSYEQYF

j_call: TRBJ2-3
v_call: TRBV27
d_call: .
clone_size: once
cdr3_nt: TGTGCCAGGGACACAGATACGCAGTATTTT
cdr3_aa: CARDTDTQYF

j_call: TRBJ2-7
v_call: TRBV6-5
d_call: .
clone_size: once
cdr3_nt: TGTGCCAGCAGTCGGGACAACAACTACGAGCAGTACTTC
cdr3_aa: CASSRDNNYEQYF

j_call: TRBJ2-7
v_call: TRBV29-1
d_call: TRBD1
clone_size: once
cdr3_nt: TGCAGCGCATTTAAACAGGGGGGCCACGAGCAGTACTTC
cdr3_aa: CSAFKQGGHEQYF

j_call: TRBJ1-2
v_call: TRBV20-1
d_call: TRBD1
clone_size: .
cdr3_nt: TGCAGTGCTAGAGCCAGACAGGGGTCTTCTTACTATGGCTACACCTTC
cdr3_aa: CSARARQGSSYYGYTF

j_call: TRBJ2-7
v_call: TRBV19
d_call: .
clone_size: .
cdr3_nt: TGTGCCAGTAGTAAGTCAGCGTCCTATTGGTACGAGCAGTACTTC
cdr3_aa: CASSKSASYWYEQYF

j_call: TRBJ1-2
v_call: TRBV20-1
d_call: .
clone_size: once
cdr3_nt: TGCAGTGCTGGAGGGGGAGGCCGCCAAAACTATGGCTACACCTTC
cdr3_aa: CSAGGGGRQNYGYTF

j_call: TRBJ2-1
v_call: TRBV4-2
d_call: .
clone_size: .
cdr3_nt: TGTGCCAGCAGCCAAGACCCCTTATATCGTGAGCAGTTCTTC
cdr3_aa: CASSQDPLYREQFF

j_call: TRBJ2-1
v_call: TRBV5-1
d_call: TRBD2
clone_size: .
cdr3_nt: TGCGCCAGCAGCGTGACTAGCGGGGGGTACAATGAGCAGTTCTTC
cdr3_aa: CASSVTSGGYNEQFF

j_call: TRBJ2-7
v_call: TRBV20-1
d_call: TRBD2
clone_size: .
cdr3_nt: TGCAGTGCCTCCACTAGCGCGGACGAGCAGTACTTC
cdr3_aa: CSASTSADEQYF

j_call: TRBJ1-5
v_call: TRBV29-1
d_call: .
clone_size: .
cdr3_nt: TGCAGCATTGCGATGGGGGGCAATCAGCCCCAGCATTTT
cdr3_aa: CSIAMGGNQPQHF

j_call: TRBJ1-1
v_call: TRBV7-9
d_call: TRBD1
clone_size: .
cdr3_nt: TGTGCCAGCAGCGCCTCGGACAGGGTGAATGAAGCTTTCTTT
cdr3_aa: CASSASDRVNEAFF

j_call: TRBJ2-5
v_call: TRBV29-1
d_call: .
clone_size: .
cdr3_nt: TGCAGCGTTCGGGGTGGAGAGACCCAGTACTTC
cdr3_aa: CSVRGGETQYF

j_call: TRBJ2-1
v_call: TRBV7-8
d_call: TRBD2
clone_size: .
cdr3_nt: TGTGCCAGCCGCCCAAGTAGCGGGGGGGCCAGTGAGCAGTTCTTC
cdr3_aa: CASRPSSGGASEQFF

j_call: TRBJ2-7
v_call: TRBV30
d_call: .
clone_size: .
cdr3_nt: TGTGCCTGGAGCCTTTCCTACGAGCAGTACTTC
cdr3_aa: CAWSLSYEQYF

j_call: TRBJ2-2
v_call: TRBV29-1
d_call: .
clone_size: .
cdr3_nt: TGCAGCGTTGACAGGTCCAAGACCGGGGAGCTGTTTTTT
cdr3_aa: CSVDRSKTGELFF

j_call: TRBJ1-2
v_call: TRBV29-1
d_call: TRBD1
clone_size: .
cdr3_nt: TGCAGCGTTGGACAGGGGGATGGCTACACCTTC
cdr3_aa: CSVGQGDGYTF

j_call: TRBJ1-4
v_call: TRBV29-1
d_call: .
clone_size: .
cdr3_nt: TGCAGCTCGGTAGACGGCTCTAATGAAAAACTGTTTTTT
cdr3_aa: CSSVDGSNEKLFF

j_call: TRBJ1-2
v_call: TRBV12-3/TRBV12-4
d_call: .
clone_size: .
cdr3_nt: TGTGCCAGCACCATAAATCGGGGGGTTGATGGCTACACCTTC
cdr3_aa: CASTINRGVDGYTF

j_call: TRBJ1-2
v_call: TRBV20-1
d_call: .
clone_size: .
cdr3_nt: TGCAGTGCTACAGGAACTAACTATGGCTACACCTTC
cdr3_aa: CSATGTNYGYTF

j_call: TRBJ1-1
v_call: TRBV29-1
d_call: .
clone_size: .
cdr3_nt: TGCAGCGTTGCCCAGACCGTGTGGGGCACTGAAGCTTTCTTT
cdr3_aa: CSVAQTVWGTEAFF

j_call: TRBJ1-5
v_call: TRBV20-1
d_call: TRBD1
clone_size: .
cdr3_nt: TGCAGTGCTGAAGACAGGGATGGTGGCAATCAGCCCCAGCATTTT
cdr3_aa: CSAEDRDGGNQPQHF